The clone carrying this T cell receptor (beta chain) showed up just a few times. From germline, CDR1 is MGHRA and CDR2 YSYEKL. CDR3 length: 15 residues. With 3 bases clipped from V and 4 bases from J, the junction kept 8 bases outside the gene matches. Methods used by the authors: From reference gene primer amplification, estimates of nucleated cell counts were derived. Data came from immunoSEQ multiplex PCR; TCRdb stores just in-frame clones and leaves some out. V and J calls and clone size follow that table, whereas D and trimming were derived from the DNA. The sample includes roughly 330,000 clones, roughly 86% of them seen just once. This record belongs to a study of blood T cell repertoires in COVID-19. Study summary: Specimens from acute and convalescent COVID-19 originated in the United States, Italy and Spain. Sample material is recorded as cDNA or gDNA derived from T cells, B-cell-depleted T cells, or PBMCs.

This chain joins TRBV4-1 and TRBJ1-2, with TRBD1 matching over 7 bases. The sample was peripheral blood. The origin of this receptor is a woman between 50 and 59 years old with acute or convalescent COVID-19. Here the CDR3 reads CASSQGMGQIYGYTF. DNA of the CDR3: TGCGCCAGCAGCCAGGGAATGGGACAGATCTATGGCTACACCTTC.